The 21 T cell receptor beta chains below all came from one sample that was sequenced in a study of shared clonotypes between healthy human individuals (dated by TCRdb to between 2020 and 2021). For the CD8 naive samples, CD45RO-negative cells were positively selected for CCR7, yielding a CD45RA+CCR7+ population from which TemRA cells were excluded. The library relied on the immunoSEQ multiplex PCR assay. TCRdb's version of the immuneACCESS table is confined to in-frame rearrangements and falls short of the full clone set. An unresolved V gene accounts for under half of the shortfall where checked; the remainder is of unknown origin. The sample includes hundreds of thousands of clones, with just under 97% observed a single time. The top ten clones comprise 0.11% of the sample. The sequencing input was naive CD8+ T cells sorted from blood. Explained via the paper, the cell subset or site label denotes: CD45RA+CCR7+. The source of these receptors is a woman in her 30s in good health.

V is TRBV5-4 and J is TRBJ2-1; 9 nucleotides align to TRBD2. Germline V gene lookup returns CDR1 SGHNT and CDR2 YYREEE (reference sequence). Losses at the gene ends were 0 bases for V and 0 bases for J; bases not matched to a gene: 4. This CDR3 spans 17 amino acids. CDR3 bases: TGTGCCAGCAGCTTGGAGGGTAGCGGGAGCTCCTACAATGAGCAGTTCTTC. As protein: CASSLEGSGSSYNEQFF.

This chain's CDR3 is CASSLGEGQPQHF. CDR3 nucleotides: TGTGCCAGCAGTTTAGGTGAGGGACAGCCCCAGCATTTT. The V gene is TRBV27, the J gene TRBJ1-5, with D unresolved. The CDR3 is made up of 13 amino acids. V lost 2 bases and J 7 bases, leaving 9 bases between the germline ends. Looked up from germline, CDR1 is MNHEY and CDR2 is SMNVEV (reference sequence).

The chain recombines TRBV29-1 with TRBJ2-1; D gene uncertain. Trimming left V 3 bases short and J 10 bases short, with 7 bases between. From germline, CDR1 is SQVTM and CDR2 ANQGSEA. The CDR3 runs to 10 residues. CDR3 DNA: TGCAGCGTTGACAGTGGAGAGCAGTTCTTC. Its protein is CSVDSGEQFF.

The gene calls are TRBV2 and TRBJ2-3, with no clear D. Trimming cost V 3 bases and J 2 bases, with 9 bases left between them. CDR1 is SNHLY, CDR2 FYNNEI, per germline. The CDR3 is made up of 14 amino acids. CDR3 sequence (DNA): TGTGCCAGCAGTGAGGTGAAGGACACAGATACGCAGTATTTT. This encodes CASSEVKDTDTQYF.

This rearrangement joins TRBV7-9 to TRBJ2-1; 7 positions match TRBD1. CDR3 length: 15 residues. Germline V CDR1 and CDR2: SEHNR, FQNEAQ (reference sequence). Losses at the gene ends were 5 bases for V and 0 bases for J; bases not matched to a gene: 4. The CDR3 loop is CASSQQGSSYNEQFF. CDR3 bases: TGTGCCAGCAGCCAACAGGGGAGCTCCTACAATGAGCAGTTCTTC.

This clone has a single count. The chain carries TRBV5-6 and TRBJ2-7, with 8 bases identical to TRBD2. J was trimmed by 6 bases and V by 1 base; bases with no gene match: 6. From germline, CDR1 is SGHDT and CDR2 YYEEEE. CDR3 size: 14 residues. CDR3: CASSLPSGSAEQYF. CDR3 in DNA: TGTGCCAGCAGCTTGCCGAGCGGGAGTGCCGAGCAGTACTTC.

The rearrangement joins TRBV2 to TRBJ1-4; 8 bases line up with TRBD1. CDR1 SNHLY and CDR2 FYNNEI come from the germline V gene. V trimming: 2 bases; J trimming: 5 bases; junction bases outside the gene matches: 1. The CDR3 spans 14 residues. The CDR3 sequence: CASSERTGNEKLFF. CDR3 coding DNA: TGTGCCAGCAGTGAAAGGACAGGGAATGAAAAACTGTTTTTT.

Remarks on this clone: Other DNA sequences in the sample encode the same CDR3. The rearrangement links TRBV4-1 to TRBJ2-7; D unresolved. CDR1 and CDR2 from the germline V gene are MGHRA and YSYEKL. The V gene lost 3 bases and the J gene lost 0 bases, with 0 bases spanning the gap. The CDR3 covers 11 residues. The CDR3 loop reads CASSHSYEQYF. The DNA for the CDR3 is TGCGCCAGCAGCCACTCCTACGAGCAGTACTTC.

This chain uses TRBV18 with TRBJ2-1, with D perhaps TRBD2 (6 bases). The V end was cut by 6 bases, the J end by 4 bases, with 19 bases between. CDR3 length: 16 amino acids. CDR1 KGHSH and CDR2 LQKENI come from the germline V gene. The CDR3 loop is CASSPGRGTLYNEQFF. The CDR3 DNA follows: TGTGCCAGCTCCCCCGGACGGGGGACGCTGTACAATGAGCAGTTCTTC. Together with reference TRBV18 and TRBJ2-1, the CDR3 gives the full variable domain: NAGVMQNPRHLVRRRGQEARLRCSPMKGHSHVYWYRQLPEEGLKFMVYLQKENIIDESGMPKERFSAEFPKEGPSILRIQQVVRGDSAAYFCASSPGRGTLYNEQFFGPGTRLTVL.

J is TRBJ1-6 and V is TRBV29-1; D unresolved. Trimming cost V 4 bases and J 4 bases, with 5 bases left between them. In germline, CDR1 is SQVTM, CDR2 ANQGSEA. CDR3 length equals 12 residues. The CDR3 spells CSVGGYNSPLHF. CDR3 nucleotides: TGCAGCGTTGGGGGATATAATTCACCCCTCCACTTT.

The V gene is TRBV9, the J gene TRBJ2-3; 13 bases agree with TRBD2. The V gene end was trimmed by 3 bases and the J gene end by 3 bases; junction bases not matched to a gene: 10. Germline V gives CDR1 SGDLS, CDR2 YYNGEE. The CDR3 runs to 18 residues. In DNA form, the CDR3 reads TGTGCCAGCAGCGACGGGACTAGCGGGGACCCAGGGACAGATACGCAGTATTTT. Translating gives CASSDGTSGDPGTDTQYF.

The V call is TRBV13, the J call TRBJ1-1; D call uncertain. Germline CDR1 PRHDT, CDR2 FYEKMQ (reference sequence). Deletions cut 6 bases from V and 0 bases from J, with 11 bases between. This CDR3 comprises 14 residues. The CDR3 reads CASRAWQVNTEAFF. The CDR3 DNA sequence: TGTGCCAGCAGGGCTTGGCAGGTGAACACTGAAGCTTTCTTT.

This clone was recorded once. The CDR3 loop is CASSVTGESYNEQFF. The CDR3 DNA sequence: TGTGCCAGCAGCGTGACTGGGGAATCCTACAATGAGCAGTTCTTC. The chain is built from TRBV6-1 and TRBJ2-1; D remains ambiguous. Germline V gene sequence: CDR1 MNHNS, CDR2 SASEGT. Trimming took off 6 bases at V and 1 base at J, with 13 bases between the two ends. The CDR3 runs 15 residues.

The chain joins TRBV19 to TRBJ1-5; a weak D match, TRBD1 (6 bases). The length of the CDR3 is 14 residues. Trimming shortened V by 0 bases and J by 8 bases, and 11 bases separated the two germline ends. Germline V gives CDR1 LNHDA, CDR2 SQIVND (reference sequence). CDR3 in DNA: TGTGCCAGTAGTATAGACCAGGGGATCAAGCCCCAGCATTTT. Translated, it gives CASSIDQGIKPQHF. Full variable domain (remainder filled in from reference TRBV19 and TRBJ1-5): DGGITQSPKYLFRKEGQNVTLSCEQNLNHDAMYWYRQDPGQGLRLIYYSQIVNDFQKGDIAEGYSVSREKKESFPLTVTSAQKNPTAFYLCASSIDQGIKPQHFGDGTRLSIL.

A few counts support this clone. The V gene is TRBV21-1, the J gene TRBJ1-5. TRBV21-1 is an annotated pseudogene. This CDR3 is built from 14 residues. The CDR3 DNA reads TGTGCCAGGACGGGGCAGAGGAGCAATCAGCCCCAGCATTTT. This translates into CARTGQRSNQPQHF.

The rearrangement uses TRBV18 and TRBJ2-1, with D possibly matching TRBD2 (6 bases). Germline V gene lookup returns CDR1 KGHSH and CDR2 LQKENI. V lost 3 bases to trimming and J lost 10 bases, with 10 bases between them. CDR3 length: 12 amino acids. CDR3 in DNA: TGTGCCAGCTCACCGGGCGGGAACGAGCAGTTCTTC. It is translated as CASSPGGNEQFF.

V is TRBV2 and J is TRBJ2-5; D gene unclear. The V gene lost 8 bases and the J gene lost 0 bases, with 19 bases spanning the gap. Germline V lookup: CDR1 SNHLY, CDR2 FYNNEI. The CDR3 runs 16 residues. Written as DNA, the CDR3 is TGTGCCAGCGGGTCCCCAACCGAGTGGGACCAAGAGACCCAGTACTTC. It translates to CASGSPTEWDQETQYF.

V and J are TRBV7-9 and TRBJ2-2, with 10 bases identical to TRBD2. The J segment lost 2 bases and the V segment lost 5 bases, leaving 8 bases of the junction unmatched. The germline gives CDR1 SEHNR, CDR2 FQNEAQ (reference sequence). The length of the CDR3 is 17 residues. The CDR3 DNA is TGTGCCAGCAGCCTCACTCTAGCGGGAGTAAACACCGGGGAGCTGTTTTTT. Translating gives CASSLTLAGVNTGELFF.

The chain has TRBV7-2 and TRBJ2-1; the D is unclear. CDR3 length equals 13 residues. The V and J ends lost 4 bases and 5 bases respectively, with 9 bases between them. CDR1 and CDR2 (germline): SGHTA, FQGNSA. The CDR3 region is CASSSGPDNEQFF. Written as DNA, the CDR3 is TGTGCCAGCAGCTCTGGACCAGACAATGAGCAGTTCTTC. Filled out from reference TRBV7-2 and TRBJ2-1, the complete variable domain reads GAGVSQSPSNKVTEKGKDVELRCDPISGHTALYWYRQSLGQGLEFLIYFQGNSAPDKSGLPSDRFSAERTGGSVSTLTIQRTQQEDSAVYLCASSSGPDNEQFFGPGTRLTVL.

V and J are TRBV4-1 and TRBJ2-1; TRBD2 is a possible D gene (5 bases). Germline V CDR1 and CDR2: MGHRA, YSYEKL. The CDR3 length is 17 residues. V shed 2 bases and J shed 1 base, with 15 bases lying between them. The CDR3 region has the DNA TGCGCCAGCAGCCAAAGGAAGGTGAGAGGGTCCTACAATGAGCAGTTCTTC. Translated, it gives CASSQRKVRGSYNEQFF.

The genes are TRBV6-1 and TRBJ2-1; 10 bases line up with TRBD2. The length of the CDR3 is 15 residues. With 6 bases clipped from V and 4 bases from J, the junction kept 6 bases outside the gene matches. Germline lookup yields CDR1 MNHNS and CDR2 SASEGT. The CDR3 DNA reads as TGTGCCAGCAGCGGAGCGGGAGGGCCGTACAATGAGCAGTTCTTC. Translation gives CASSGAGGPYNEQFF.